This T cell receptor (beta chain) was recorded in a study of blood T cell repertoires in COVID-19. The germline V gene has CDR1 LGHDT and CDR2 YNNKEL (reference sequence). This CDR3 is built from 14 residues. Trimming removed 4 bases from V and 7 bases from J; junction bases left unmatched: 6. Sequencing was performed with immunoSEQ multiplex PCR; in TCRdb, only in-frame clones are kept and a portion is missing. The sample yields approximately 170,000 clones, 65% to 90% seen once. The sequenced sample consisted of peripheral blood. The sequence came from a man over 45 with active or convalescent COVID-19. The gene calls are TRBV3-1 (or the pseudogene TRBV3-2) and TRBJ2-7; 11 bases line up with TRBD1. Here the CDR3 DNA reads TGTGCCAGCAGCCGTGGGACAGGGGGGGAGGAGCAGTACTTC. Translation: CASSRGTGGEEQYF.